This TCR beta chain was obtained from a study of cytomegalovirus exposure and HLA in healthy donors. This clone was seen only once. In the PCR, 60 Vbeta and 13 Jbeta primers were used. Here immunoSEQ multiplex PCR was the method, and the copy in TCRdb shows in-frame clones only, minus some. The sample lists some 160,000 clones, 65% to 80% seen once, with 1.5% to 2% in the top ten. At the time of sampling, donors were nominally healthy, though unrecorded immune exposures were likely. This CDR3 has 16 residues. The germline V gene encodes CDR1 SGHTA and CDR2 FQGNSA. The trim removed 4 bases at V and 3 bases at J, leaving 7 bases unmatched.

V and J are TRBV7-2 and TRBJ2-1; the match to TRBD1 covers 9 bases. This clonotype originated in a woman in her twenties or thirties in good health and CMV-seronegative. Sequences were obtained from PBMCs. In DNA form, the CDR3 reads TGTGCCAGCAGCTACCCTCCGGGACAGGGCTACAATGAGCAGTTCTTC. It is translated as CASSYPPGQGYNEQFF.